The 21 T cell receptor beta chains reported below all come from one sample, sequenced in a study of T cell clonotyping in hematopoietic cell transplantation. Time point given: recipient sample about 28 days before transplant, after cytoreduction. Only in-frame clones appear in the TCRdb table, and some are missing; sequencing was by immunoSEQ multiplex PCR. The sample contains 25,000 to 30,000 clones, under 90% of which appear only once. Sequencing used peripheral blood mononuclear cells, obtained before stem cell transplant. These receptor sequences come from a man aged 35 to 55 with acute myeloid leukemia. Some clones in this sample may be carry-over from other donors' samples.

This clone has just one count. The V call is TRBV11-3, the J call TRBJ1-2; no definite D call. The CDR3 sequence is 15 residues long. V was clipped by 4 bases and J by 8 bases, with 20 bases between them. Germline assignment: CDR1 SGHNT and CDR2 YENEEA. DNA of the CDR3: TGTGCCAGCAGCTCAGACGGAGGCAGTGCGAGCGGCTACACCTTC. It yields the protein CASSSDGGSASGYTF.

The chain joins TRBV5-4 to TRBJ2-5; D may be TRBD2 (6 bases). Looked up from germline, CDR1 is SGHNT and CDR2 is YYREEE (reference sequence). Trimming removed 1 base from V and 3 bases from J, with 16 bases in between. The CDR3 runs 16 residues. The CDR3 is CASSLRVVADKETQYF. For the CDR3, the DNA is TGTGCCAGCAGCTTGAGGGTGGTAGCGGATAAAGAGACCCAGTACTTC.

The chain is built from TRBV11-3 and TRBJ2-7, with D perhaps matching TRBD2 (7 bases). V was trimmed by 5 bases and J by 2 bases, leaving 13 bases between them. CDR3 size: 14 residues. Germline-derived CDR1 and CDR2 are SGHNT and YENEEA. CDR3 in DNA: TGTGCCAGCAGCAGGGGGGGGACCACCTACGAGCAGTACTTC. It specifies CASSRGGTTYEQYF. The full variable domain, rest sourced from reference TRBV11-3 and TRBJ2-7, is EAGVVQSPRYKIIEKKQPVAFWCNPISGHNTLYWYLQNLGQGPELLIRYENEEAVDDSQLPKDRFSAERLKGVDSTLKIQPAELGDSAVYLCASSRGGTTYEQYFGPGTRLTVT.

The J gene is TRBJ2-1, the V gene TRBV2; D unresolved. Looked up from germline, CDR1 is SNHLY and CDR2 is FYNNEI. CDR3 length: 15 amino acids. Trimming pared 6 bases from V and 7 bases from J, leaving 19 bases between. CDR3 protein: CASRTDFPLGNEQFF. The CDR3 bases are TGTGCCAGCAGAACTGACTTCCCTCTGGGGAATGAGCAGTTCTTC.

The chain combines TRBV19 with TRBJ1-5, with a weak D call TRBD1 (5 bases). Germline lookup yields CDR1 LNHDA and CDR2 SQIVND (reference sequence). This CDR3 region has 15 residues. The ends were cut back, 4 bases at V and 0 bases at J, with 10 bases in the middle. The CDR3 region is CASSTEGLSNQPQHF. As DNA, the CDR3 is TGTGCCAGTAGTACGGAGGGGCTTAGCAATCAGCCCCAGCATTTT.

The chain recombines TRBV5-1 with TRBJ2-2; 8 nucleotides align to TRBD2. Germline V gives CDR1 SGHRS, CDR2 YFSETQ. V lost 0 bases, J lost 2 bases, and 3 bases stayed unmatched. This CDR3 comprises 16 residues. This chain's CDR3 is CASSLAGGTNTGELFF. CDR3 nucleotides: TGCGCCAGCAGCTTGGCGGGGGGGACCAACACCGGGGAGCTGTTTTTT.

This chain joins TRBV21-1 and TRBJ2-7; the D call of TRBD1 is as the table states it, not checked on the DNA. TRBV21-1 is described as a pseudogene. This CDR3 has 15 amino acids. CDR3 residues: CASSPHRDRGYEQYF. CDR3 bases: TGTGCCAGCAGCCCTCACCGGGACAGGGGCTACGAGCAGTACTTC.

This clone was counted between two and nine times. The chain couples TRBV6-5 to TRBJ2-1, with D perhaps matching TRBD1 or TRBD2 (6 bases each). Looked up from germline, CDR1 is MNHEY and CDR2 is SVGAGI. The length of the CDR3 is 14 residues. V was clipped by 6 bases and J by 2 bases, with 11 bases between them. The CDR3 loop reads CASRRGRPYNEQFF. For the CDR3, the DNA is TGTGCCAGCAGACGGGGGCGCCCCTACAATGAGCAGTTCTTC.

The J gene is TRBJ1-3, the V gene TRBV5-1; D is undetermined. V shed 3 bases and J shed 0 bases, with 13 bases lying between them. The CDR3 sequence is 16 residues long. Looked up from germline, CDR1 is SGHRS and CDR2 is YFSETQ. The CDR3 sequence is CASSWVSTTSGNTIYF. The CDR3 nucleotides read TGCGCCAGCAGCTGGGTTTCAACTACCTCTGGAAACACCATATATTTT.

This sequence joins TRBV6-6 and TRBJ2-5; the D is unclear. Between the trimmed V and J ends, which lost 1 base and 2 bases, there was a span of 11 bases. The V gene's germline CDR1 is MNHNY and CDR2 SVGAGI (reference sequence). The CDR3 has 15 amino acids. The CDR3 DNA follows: TGTGCCAGCAGTTACTTAGGCAGCACACAAGAGACCCAGTACTTC. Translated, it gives CASSYLGSTQETQYF.

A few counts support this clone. The CDR3 here is CASEGRRNTGELFF. The DNA of the CDR3 is TGTGCCAGCGAAGGCAGACGGAACACCGGGGAGCTGTTTTTT. V usage is TRBV7-9 and J usage is TRBJ2-2; D call uncertain. CDR1 is SEHNR and CDR2 is FQNEAQ in the germline V gene (reference sequence). Trimming took off 8 bases at V and 1 base at J, with 11 bases between the two ends. The CDR3 consists of 14 residues.

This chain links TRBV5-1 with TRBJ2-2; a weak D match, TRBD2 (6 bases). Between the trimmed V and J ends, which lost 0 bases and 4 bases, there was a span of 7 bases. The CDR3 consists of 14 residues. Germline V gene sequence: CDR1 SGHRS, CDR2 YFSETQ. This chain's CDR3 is CASSLGTTTGELFF. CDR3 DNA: TGCGCCAGCAGCTTGGGGACTACCACCGGGGAGCTGTTTTTT.

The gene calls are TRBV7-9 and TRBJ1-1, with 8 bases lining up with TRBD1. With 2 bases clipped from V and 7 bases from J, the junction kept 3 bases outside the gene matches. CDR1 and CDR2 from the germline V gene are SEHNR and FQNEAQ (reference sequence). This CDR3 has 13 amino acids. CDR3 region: CASSLQGANEAFF. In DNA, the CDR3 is TGTGCCAGCAGCTTACAGGGGGCAAATGAAGCTTTCTTT.

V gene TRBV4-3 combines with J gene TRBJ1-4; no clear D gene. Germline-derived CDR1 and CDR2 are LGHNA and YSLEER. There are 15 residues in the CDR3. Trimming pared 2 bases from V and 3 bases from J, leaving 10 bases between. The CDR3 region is CASSQLEAPNEKLFF. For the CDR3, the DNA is TGCGCCAGCAGCCAATTGGAGGCCCCTAATGAAAAACTGTTTTTT.

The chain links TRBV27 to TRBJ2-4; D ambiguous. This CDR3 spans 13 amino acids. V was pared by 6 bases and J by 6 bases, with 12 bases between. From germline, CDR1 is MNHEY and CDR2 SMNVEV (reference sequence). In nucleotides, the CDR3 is TGTGCCAGCAGGGAAACCTACCTAAACATTCAGTACTTC. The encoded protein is CASRETYLNIQYF.

CDR3 region: CASSVAFQDSGYTF. The CDR3 nucleotides are TGTGCCAGCAGCGTAGCGTTTCAGGACAGCGGCTACACCTTC. The rearrangement links TRBV9 to TRBJ1-2; tentative D call: TRBD1 (6 bases). V lost 0 bases and J 8 bases, leaving 14 bases between the germline ends. Germline V gene lookup returns CDR1 SGDLS and CDR2 YYNGEE. This CDR3 comprises 14 residues.

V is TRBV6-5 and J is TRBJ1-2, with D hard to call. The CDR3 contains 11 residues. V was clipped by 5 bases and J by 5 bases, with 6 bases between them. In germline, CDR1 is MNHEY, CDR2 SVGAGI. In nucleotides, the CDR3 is TGTGCCAGCAGTCAAGGGTATGGCTACACCTTC. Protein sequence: CASSQGYGYTF.

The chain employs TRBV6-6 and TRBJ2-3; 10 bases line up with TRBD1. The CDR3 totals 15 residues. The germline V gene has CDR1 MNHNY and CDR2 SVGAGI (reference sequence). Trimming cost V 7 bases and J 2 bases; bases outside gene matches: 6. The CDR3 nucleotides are TGTGCCAGCAACAGGGGACAGGGGAACACAGATACGCAGTATTTT. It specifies CASNRGQGNTDTQYF.

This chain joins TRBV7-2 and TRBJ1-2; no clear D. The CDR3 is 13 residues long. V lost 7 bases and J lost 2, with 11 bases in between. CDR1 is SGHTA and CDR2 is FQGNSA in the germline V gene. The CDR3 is CASTRTGNYGYTF. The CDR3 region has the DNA TGTGCCAGCACTCGTACGGGGAACTATGGCTACACCTTC.

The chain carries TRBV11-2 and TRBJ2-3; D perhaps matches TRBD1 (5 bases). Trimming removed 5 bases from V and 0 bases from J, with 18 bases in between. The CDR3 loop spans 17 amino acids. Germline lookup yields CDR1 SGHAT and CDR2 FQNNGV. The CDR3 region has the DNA TGTGCCAGCAGCCGCAGGGTTGGGGCCACTAGCACAGATACGCAGTATTTT. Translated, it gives CASSRRVGATSTDTQYF.

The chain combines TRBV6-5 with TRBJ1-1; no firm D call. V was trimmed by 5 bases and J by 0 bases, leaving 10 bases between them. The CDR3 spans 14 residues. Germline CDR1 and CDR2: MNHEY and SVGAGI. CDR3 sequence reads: CASSIRNLNTEAFF. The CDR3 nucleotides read TGTGCCAGCAGTATTCGGAACTTGAACACTGAAGCTTTCTTT.